The TCR beta chain described here comes from a study of blood T cell repertoires in COVID-19. The CDR3 has 16 amino acids. Germline V CDR1 and CDR2: PRHDT, FYEKMQ (reference sequence). V was clipped by 5 bases and J by 8 bases; unmatched bases: 16. Original analysis: Amplification of reference gene primers was used by the study to estimate nucleated cell counts. The table came from immunoSEQ multiplex PCR; TCRdb's copy has only in-frame clones and leaves some out. Clone size and V and J calls were adopted from that table, with D and trimming inferred from the DNA. The sample carries some 160,000 clones, 75% to 80% recorded once. This clone was counted a few times.

The receptor was isolated from a woman of 80 years or more with acute or convalescent COVID-19. This chain uses TRBV13 with TRBJ2-7, with 9 bases identical to TRBD2. The sequenced sample was peripheral blood. Here the CDR3 reads CASSNRVSSGIYKQYF. CDR3 in DNA: TGTGCCAGCAGCAATAGGGTCTCTAGCGGGATATACAAGCAGTACTTC.